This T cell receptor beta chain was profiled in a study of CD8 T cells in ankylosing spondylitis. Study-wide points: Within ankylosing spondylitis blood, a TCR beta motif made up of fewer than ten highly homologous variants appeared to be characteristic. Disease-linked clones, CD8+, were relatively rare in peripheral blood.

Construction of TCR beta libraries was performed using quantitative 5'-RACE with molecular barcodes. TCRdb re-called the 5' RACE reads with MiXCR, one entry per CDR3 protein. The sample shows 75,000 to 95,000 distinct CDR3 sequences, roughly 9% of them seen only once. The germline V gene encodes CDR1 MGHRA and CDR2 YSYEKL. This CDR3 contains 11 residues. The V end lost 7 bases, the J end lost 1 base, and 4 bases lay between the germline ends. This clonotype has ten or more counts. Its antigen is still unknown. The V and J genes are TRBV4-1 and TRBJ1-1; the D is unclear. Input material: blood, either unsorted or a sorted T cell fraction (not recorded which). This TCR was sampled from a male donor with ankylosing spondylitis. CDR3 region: CASKENTEAFF. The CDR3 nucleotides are TGCGCCAGCAAGGAGAACACTGAAGCTTTCTTT.